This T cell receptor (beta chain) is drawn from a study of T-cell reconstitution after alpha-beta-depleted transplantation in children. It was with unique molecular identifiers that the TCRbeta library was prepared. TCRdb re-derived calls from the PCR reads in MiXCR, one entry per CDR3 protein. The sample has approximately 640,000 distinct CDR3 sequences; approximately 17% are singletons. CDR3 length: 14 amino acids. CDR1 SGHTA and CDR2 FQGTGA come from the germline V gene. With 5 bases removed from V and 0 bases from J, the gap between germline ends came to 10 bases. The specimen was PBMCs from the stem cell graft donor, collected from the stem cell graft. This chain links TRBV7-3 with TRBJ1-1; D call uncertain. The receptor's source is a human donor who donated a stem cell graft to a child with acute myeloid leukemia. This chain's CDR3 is CASSLGKLNTEAFF. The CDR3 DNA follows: TGTGCCAGCAGCCTCGGGAAGTTGAACACTGAAGCTTTCTTT.